The rows below give T cell receptor beta chains drawn from one sample of a study of blood T cell repertoires in COVID-19. TCRdb keeps only in-frame clones here, not all; method: immunoSEQ multiplex PCR. The repertoire has more than 300,000 clones, just over 85% of them found once; the top ten carry over 9.5%. Sample: PBMCs or T cells enriched from blood (not recorded which). The receptors derive from a young woman who had recovered from COVID-19. CDR3s include the opening cysteine and the closing phenylalanine or tryptophan.

CDR3aa	len	v_gene	j_gene
CASRIAGAGYEQYF	14	TRBV28	TRBJ2-7
CASAEGLGNEQFF	13	TRBV12-5	TRBJ2-1
CASSQVGRGLANYGYTF	17	TRBV4-1	TRBJ1-2
CASSLGPGLAVYNEQFF	17	TRBV5-6	TRBJ2-1
CASSQSTGELFF	12	TRBV3-1/TRBV3-2	TRBJ2-2
CASNRAGESYGYTF	14	TRBV2	TRBJ1-2
CASSFTGETTEAFF	14	TRBV5-5	TRBJ1-1
CAISESMAGEGELFF	15	TRBV10-3	TRBJ1-4
CASSTDRSYGYTF	13	TRBV5-1	TRBJ1-2
CADRQGPTDTQYF	13	TRBV2	TRBJ2-3
CASSAGSGSGYNEQFF	16	TRBV2	TRBJ2-1
CSVVKGVGTEAFF	13	TRBV29-1	TRBJ1-1
CASSLLAGEETQYF	14	TRBV5-1	TRBJ2-5
CASSTSIAGGSSEQYF	16	TRBV5-1	TRBJ2-7
CAWSDRNRGVNTGELFF	17	TRBV30	TRBJ2-2
CAWSGTGGAGYTF	13	TRBV30	TRBJ1-2
CSVEENQGSTEAFF	14	TRBV29-1	TRBJ1-1
CASSFSGDYGYTF	13	TRBV7-3	TRBJ1-2
CASSGLAGLWEQFF	14	TRBV2	TRBJ2-1
CASSRAGAGTDTQYF	15	TRBV5-1	TRBJ2-3
CASSLPTGGRGTLF	14	TRBV7-9	TRBJ1-1
CASSLEDSWYSPLHF	15	TRBV7-9	TRBJ1-6
CASASDNNYGYTF	13	TRBV19	TRBJ1-2
CSADRRGTDTQYF	13	TRBV29-1	TRBJ2-3
CASSLWTLAGGQNIQYF	17	TRBV11-2	TRBJ2-4
CASSAERESYEQYF	14	TRBV2	TRBJ2-7
CASEAQYSNQPQHF	14	TRBV2	TRBJ1-5
CASSLGGILLNGYTF	15	TRBV7-9	TRBJ1-2
CASSTSGTGLNEKLFF	16	TRBV19	TRBJ1-4
CASSPGLAGLSSYNEQFF	18	TRBV3-1/TRBV3-2	TRBJ2-1
CASSQGGRGSRTEAFF	16	TRBV3-1/TRBV3-2	TRBJ1-1
CASSPPSRYGRSQYF	15	TRBV18	TRBJ2-5
CSASVAEETQYF	12	TRBV20-1	TRBJ2-5
CASSALPRANEKLFF	15	TRBV19	TRBJ1-4
CASNQGANSPLHF	13	TRBV19	TRBJ1-6
CASRLRSYEQYF	12	TRBV12-3/TRBV12-4	TRBJ2-7
CASSPGGSRNTIYF	14	TRBV11-2	TRBJ1-3
CAWGTGVNIQYF	12	TRBV30	TRBJ2-4
CASSFQQGATEAFF	14	TRBV7-2	TRBJ1-1
CASSYSQGTVDEQYF	15	TRBV6-5	TRBJ2-7
CAWVQGPTGELFF	13	TRBV30	TRBJ2-2
CATSRDTGGNTIYF	14	TRBV15	TRBJ1-3
CASRPSTGGEAFF	13	TRBV12-3/TRBV12-4	TRBJ1-1
CASSPQGDYGYTF	13	TRBV2	TRBJ1-2
CSVRGGGYGYTF	12	TRBV29-1	TRBJ1-2
CASSPLTGTNEQYF	14	TRBV18	TRBJ2-7
CASSPHETGGYNEQFF	16	TRBV7-9	TRBJ2-1
CASIGPRGGPSEKLFF	16	TRBV19	TRBJ1-4
CASRRLVGETQYF	13	TRBV2	TRBJ2-5
CASSSADRGGSYNEQFF	17	TRBV27	TRBJ2-1
CASSSTSGGYNEQFF	15	TRBV11-2	TRBJ2-1
CASSQYPGQGEGTEAFF	17	TRBV4-1	TRBJ1-1
CASSLIGAGNDGYTF	15	TRBV7-3	TRBJ1-2
CASSPEVATEAFF	13	TRBV18	TRBJ1-1
CASSLQAPYGYTF	13	TRBV6-6	TRBJ1-2
CASSFRQGPFDYGYTF	16	TRBV5-1	TRBJ1-2
CASGLSSGTGGSGANVLTF	19	TRBV12-5	TRBJ2-6
CASSTSPIWETQYF	14	TRBV7-9	TRBJ2-5
CASSLRQSYGYTF	13	TRBV18	TRBJ1-2